The 30 T cell receptor beta chains listed next were all sequenced from one sample in a study of blood T cell repertoires in COVID-19. Method: immunoSEQ multiplex PCR; TCRdb's copy keeps in-frame clones and lacks some. This table has under 300,000 clones, 80% to 90% appearing once. Sequencing was carried out using peripheral blood. These receptors were taken from a woman aged 40-49 years who had recovered from COVID-19.

The rearrangement joins TRBV28 to TRBJ2-1; 8 bases align to TRBD2. With V trimmed by 2 bases and J by 8 bases, 8 bases remained unmatched. The germline V gene has CDR1 MDHEN and CDR2 SYDVKM. CDR3 length equals 15 residues. CDR3 DNA sequence: TGTGCCAGCAGTTTACGACGGGGGGGAGGAGATGAGCAGTTCTTC. Its translation: CASSLRRGGGDEQFF.

The chain couples TRBV7-2 to TRBJ1-1; D not resolved. Trimming left V 0 bases short and J 5 bases short, with 10 bases between. The CDR3 contains 14 residues. Germline V lookup: CDR1 SGHTA, CDR2 FQGNSA. As DNA, the CDR3 is TGTGCCAGCAGCTTAGCGCTCGAGGGAACTGAAGCTTTCTTT. Protein sequence: CASSLALEGTEAFF.

This clone was detected once. V gene TRBV27 combines with J gene TRBJ1-2, with D possibly being TRBD1 (5 bases). The CDR3 totals 15 residues. V dropped 4 bases and J dropped 2 bases, with 14 bases sitting between them. From germline, CDR1 is MNHEY and CDR2 SMNVEV (reference sequence). CDR3 coding DNA: TGTGCCAGCAGTTCGTTTGGGGGGGAGAACTATGGCTACACCTTC. This gives the protein CASSSFGGENYGYTF.

This chain uses TRBV5-4 with TRBJ1-6, with 9 nucleotides matching TRBD1. V shed 4 bases and J 7 bases; nucleotides not matched to a gene: 3. The germline V gene has CDR1 SGHNT and CDR2 YYREEE (reference sequence). The CDR3 extends over 14 amino acids. CDR3: CASSQDRGNSPLHF. The CDR3 DNA reads TGTGCCAGCAGCCAGGACAGGGGAAATTCACCCCTCCACTTT.

The gene calls are TRBV20-1 and TRBJ1-2; D gene unclear. Germline CDR1 DFQATT, CDR2 SNEGSKA (reference sequence). The CDR3 has 11 residues. V lost 2 bases, J lost 7 bases, and 8 bases lay in between. The CDR3 loop is CSARWAGGYTF. The CDR3 DNA follows: TGCAGTGCTAGATGGGCGGGTGGCTACACCTTC.

The DNA for the CDR3 is TGTGCCAGCAGGGCGCAGGACAGCTATGGCTACACCTTC. As protein: CASRAQDSYGYTF. The chain employs TRBV11-2 and TRBJ1-2, with D tentatively TRBD1 (6 bases). The CDR3 totals 13 residues. The germline CDR1 and CDR2 sequences are SGHAT and FQNNGV. V was shortened by 6 bases and J by 4 bases, with 12 bases between the two germline ends.

J is TRBJ1-1 and V is TRBV7-9; 8 positions match TRBD1. The CDR3 extends over 14 amino acids. The germline CDR1 and CDR2 sequences are SEHNR and FQNEAQ (reference sequence). V shed 5 bases, J shed 3 bases, and the junction held 5 bases outside the gene matches. DNA for the CDR3: TGTGCCAGCAGCCATGGGACAGGCTACACTGAAGCTTTCTTT. Translating gives CASSHGTGYTEAFF.

The gene calls are TRBV25-1 and TRBJ2-1; a possible D gene is TRBD1 (6 bases). Germline V CDR1 and CDR2: MGHDK, SYGVNS. CDR3 length equals 15 residues. Trimming took 6 bases from V and 7 from J, leaving 19 bases between them. The CDR3 is CASSISGVSENEQFF. For the CDR3, the DNA is TGTGCCAGCAGCATCTCAGGGGTTTCGGAGAATGAGCAGTTCTTC.

This chain uses TRBV3-1 (or the pseudogene TRBV3-2) with TRBJ1-1; D is possibly TRBD1 (5 bases). The CDR3 spans 14 residues. The V gene lost 0 bases and the J gene lost 7 bases, with 12 bases spanning the gap. Germline values: CDR1 LGHDT, CDR2 YNNKEL (reference sequence). The CDR3 DNA sequence: TGTGCCAGCAGCCAAGATGAAGGGGAGGGTGAAGCTTTCTTT. Translating gives CASSQDEGEGEAFF.

J is TRBJ2-1 and V is TRBV4-3; D possibly corresponds to TRBD2 (6 bases). V lost 1 base and J 4 bases, leaving 20 bases between the germline ends. Looked up from germline, CDR1 is LGHNA and CDR2 is YSLEER. This CDR3 is built from 18 residues. In DNA form, the CDR3 reads TGCGCCAGCAGCCAAGGATATGGTGGGGGGTATACGTACAATGAGCAGTTCTTC. The encoded protein is CASSQGYGGGYTYNEQFF.

The J gene is TRBJ2-3, the V gene TRBV5-4; TRBD1 aligns across 12 bases. CDR3 length: 17 residues. The germline V gene has CDR1 SGHNT and CDR2 YYREEE (reference sequence). Germline trimming cut 4 bases from V and 5 bases from J; bases unmatched to any gene: 11. The CDR3 bases are TGTGCCAGCAGCCCCGTACTTGGGACAGGGGGCAAAGATACGCAGTATTTT. This encodes CASSPVLGTGGKDTQYF.

This chain joins TRBV4-3 and TRBJ1-6; no clear D gene. The V gene lost 1 base and the J gene lost 7 bases, with 14 bases spanning the gap. CDR1 and CDR2 (germline): LGHNA, YSLEER. The CDR3 totals 16 residues. The CDR3 bases are TGCGCCAGCAGCCAAGGGACTGCTCGATTAAATTCACCCCTCCACTTT. It encodes CASSQGTARLNSPLHF.

This clone has just one count. The V gene is TRBV10-3, the J gene TRBJ1-1; D unclear. The CDR3 length is 14 residues. Looked up from germline, CDR1 is ENHRY and CDR2 is SYGVKD. The germline V and J ends were trimmed by 4 bases and 1 base, with 10 bases remaining between them. This chain's CDR3 is CAISAEGWNTEAFF. CDR3 coding DNA: TGTGCCATCAGTGCGGAGGGCTGGAACACTGAAGCTTTCTTT.

The V and J genes are TRBV18 and TRBJ1-2, with D perhaps TRBD1 (6 bases). The V gene lost 3 bases and the J gene lost 7 bases, with 21 bases spanning the gap. The CDR3 contains 16 residues. The V gene's germline CDR1 is KGHSH and CDR2 LQKENI. The CDR3 sequence: CASSPVTDSPRGGYTF. CDR3 in DNA: TGTGCCAGCTCACCCGTGACAGACAGCCCCAGGGGTGGCTACACCTTC.

The rearrangement uses TRBV6-6 and TRBJ1-4, with a possible D match to TRBD1 (6 bases). This CDR3 is 16 amino acids long. Germline V gives CDR1 MNHNY, CDR2 SVGAGI (reference sequence). V shed 4 bases and J shed 0 bases, with 12 bases lying between them. The CDR3 DNA is TGTGCCAGCAGTTTCAACAGGGTTGCAACTAATGAAAAACTGTTTTTT. It is translated as CASSFNRVATNEKLFF.

The chain is built from TRBV6-5 and TRBJ1-1, with D possibly being TRBD1 (6 bases). With 7 bases removed from V and 4 bases from J, the gap between germline ends came to 10 bases. The length of the CDR3 is 12 residues. The germline V gene has CDR1 MNHEY and CDR2 SVGAGI. CDR3 residues: CASTRGGTEAFF. The CDR3 DNA reads as TGTGCCAGCACAAGGGGGGGCACTGAAGCTTTCTTT.

This clone was detected a few times. The chain combines TRBV7-9 with TRBJ1-3, with D unclear. The germline CDR1 and CDR2 sequences are SEHNR and FQNEAQ (reference sequence). There are 17 residues in the CDR3. Trimming left V 4 bases short and J 0 bases short, with 16 bases between. In DNA form, the CDR3 reads TGTGCCAGCAGCTCCCTTTTAGTTTCCGCCTCTGGAAACACCATATATTTT. This sequence encodes CASSSLLVSASGNTIYF. The variable domain in full, completed from reference TRBV7-9 and TRBJ1-3, reads DTGVSQNPRHKITKRGQNVTFRCDPISEHNRLYWYRQTLGQGPEFLTYFQNEAQLEKSRLLSDRFSAERPKGSFSTLEIQRTEQGDSAMYLCASSSLLVSASGNTIYFGEGSWLTVV.

The genes are TRBV7-9 and TRBJ1-1, with 7 bases matching TRBD1. The CDR3 runs 14 residues. After removal of 5 bases from V and 5 bases from J, the junction contained 8 bases not matched to a gene. CDR1 is SEHNR and CDR2 is FQNEAQ in the germline V gene (reference sequence). The CDR3 DNA reads TGTGCCAGCAGCCTGGGACAGCTGGTTACTGAAGCTTTCTTT. Encoded protein: CASSLGQLVTEAFF.

The chain combines TRBV3-1 (or the pseudogene TRBV3-2) with TRBJ1-4; D call uncertain. Germline-derived CDR1 and CDR2 are LGHDT and YNNKEL (reference sequence). This CDR3 comprises 11 residues. V was shortened by 0 bases and J by 11 bases, with 4 bases between the two germline ends. In DNA, the CDR3 is TGTGCCAGCAGCCAAGATAGTAAACTGTTTTTT. Amino acid sequence: CASSQDSKLFF.

The chain is built from TRBV9 and TRBJ2-3, with TRBD2 as a possible D gene (5 bases). Germline V gives CDR1 SGDLS, CDR2 YYNGEE. This CDR3 spans 12 amino acids. Trimming left V 3 bases short and J 7 bases short, with 9 bases between. Here the CDR3 reads CASSADGNTQYF. CDR3 coding DNA: TGTGCCAGCAGCGCAGACGGGAATACGCAGTATTTT.

The chain couples TRBV7-8 to TRBJ2-3; 8 positions agree with TRBD2. V gave up 5 bases and J gave up 7 bases; unmatched junction bases: 14. The germline V gene has CDR1 SGHVS and CDR2 FQNEAQ. The CDR3 spans 16 residues. As DNA, the CDR3 is TGTGCCAGCAGCCTCCGGGGGGGCGCGGGGACTTATACGCAGTATTTT. Translation gives CASSLRGGAGTYTQYF.

The chain is built from TRBV3-1 (or the pseudogene TRBV3-2) and TRBJ2-2, with D perhaps TRBD1 (6 bases). Germline V lookup: CDR1 LGHDT, CDR2 YNNKEL (reference sequence). The CDR3 has 14 amino acids. Written as DNA, the CDR3 is TGTGCTACCAGGGGTGACCCTAACGGCGGGGAGCTGTTTTTT. This sequence encodes CATRGDPNGGELFF.

Comment on this clone: At one end, the junction sequence differs from germline, possibly due to a read error. The genes are TRBV19 and TRBJ1-1, with TRBD1 matching over 8 bases. Germline V gene sequence: CDR1 LNHDA, CDR2 SQIVND (reference sequence). The CDR3 extends over 11 amino acids. The CDR3: CASSMDREKVF. In DNA, the CDR3 is TGTGCCAGTAGTATGGACAGGGAGAAGGTCTTT.

The CDR3 sequence is CASSQGQGAPNTEAFF. CDR3 nucleotide sequence: TGTGCCAGCAGCCAAGGACAGGGGGCGCCGAACACTGAAGCTTTCTTT. This chain joins TRBV7-9 and TRBJ1-1, with TRBD1 identical over 11 bases. The CDR3 has 16 residues. V trimming: 5 bases; J trimming: 1 base; junction bases outside the gene matches: 6. Germline V gene data show CDR1 as SEHNR and CDR2 as FQNEAQ (reference sequence). Drawing the rest from reference TRBV7-9 and TRBJ1-1, the complete variable domain is DTGVSQNPRHKITKRGQNVTFRCDPISEHNRLYWYRQTLGQGPEFLTYFQNEAQLEKSRLLSDRFSAERPKGSFSTLEIQRTEQGDSAMYLCASSQGQGAPNTEAFFGQGTRLTVV.

The V gene is TRBV12-3 or TRBV12-4, the J gene TRBJ2-1; D call uncertain. This CDR3 is 13 amino acids long. The germline V and J ends were trimmed by 3 bases and 10 bases, with 13 bases remaining between them. CDR3: CASSFLAVGEQFF. The CDR3 region has the DNA TGTGCCAGCAGTTTCCTGGCGGTCGGGGAGCAGTTCTTC.

This clone was counted a few times. The chain joins TRBV10-3 to TRBJ1-5; D uncertain. Trimming cost V 8 bases and J 2 bases, with 7 bases left between them. The CDR3 extends over 12 amino acids. Germline assignment: CDR1 ENHRY and CDR2 SYGVKD. The CDR3 DNA reads as TGTGCCATCCGCGAGGGCAATCAGCCCCAGCATTTT. Translating gives CAIREGNQPQHF.

This chain joins TRBV18 and TRBJ2-3, with 10 nucleotides matching TRBD2. Unmatched junction bases numbered 1, after V lost 3 bases and J lost 4 bases. CDR1 is KGHSH, CDR2 LQKENI, per germline. This CDR3 has 14 residues. The CDR3 region has the DNA TGTGCCAGCTCACCTACTAGCGGGGCAGATACGCAGTATTTT. It specifies CASSPTSGADTQYF.

This chain connects TRBV28 to TRBJ1-1; perhaps TRBD1 as D (5 bases). Trimming shortened V by 5 bases and J by 1 base, and 11 bases separated the two germline ends. The CDR3 loop spans 14 amino acids. CDR1 MDHEN and CDR2 SYDVKM come from the germline V gene. The DNA of the CDR3 is TGTGCCAGCAGTGGGGGGGGACCGAACACTGAAGCTTTCTTT. It is translated as CASSGGGPNTEAFF.

This chain links TRBV28 with TRBJ1-6; TRBD1 aligns across 9 bases. With V trimmed by 5 bases and J by 8 bases, 7 bases remained unmatched. This CDR3 is 15 amino acids long. Germline-derived CDR1 and CDR2 are MDHEN and SYDVKM. CDR3 amino acids: CASSLQTGGDSPLHF. CDR3 nucleotide sequence: TGTGCCAGCAGTCTTCAGACAGGGGGAGATTCACCCCTCCACTTT.

The rearrangement joins TRBV9 to TRBJ2-3; weak D call: TRBD2 (6 bases). The CDR3 consists of 16 residues. V gave up 0 bases and J gave up 1 base, with 12 bases separating them. Germline-derived CDR1 and CDR2 are SGDLS and YYNGEE. Here the CDR3 reads CASSVELGTRTDTQYF. CDR3 DNA sequence: TGTGCCAGCAGCGTAGAGTTGGGGACTCGCACAGATACGCAGTATTTT.